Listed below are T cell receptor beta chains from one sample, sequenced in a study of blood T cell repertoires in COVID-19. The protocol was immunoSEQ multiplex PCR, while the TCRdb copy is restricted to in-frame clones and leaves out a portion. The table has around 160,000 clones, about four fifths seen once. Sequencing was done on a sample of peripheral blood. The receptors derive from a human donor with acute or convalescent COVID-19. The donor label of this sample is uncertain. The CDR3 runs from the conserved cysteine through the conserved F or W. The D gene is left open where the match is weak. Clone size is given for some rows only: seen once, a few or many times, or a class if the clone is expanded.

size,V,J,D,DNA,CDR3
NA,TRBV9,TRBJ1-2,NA,TGTGCCAGCAGCGCGCCAGACCGAGGCGCTTTTGGCTACACCTTC,CASSAPDRGAFGYTF
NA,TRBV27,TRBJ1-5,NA,TGTGCCAGCAGACGCCAGGGCGGATCGTATTATAGCAATCAGCCCCAGCATTTT,CASRRQGGSYYSNQPQHF
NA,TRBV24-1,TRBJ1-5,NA,TGTGCCACCAGTGAAACGGGGGGGTACAATCAGCCCCAGCATTTT,CATSETGGYNQPQHF
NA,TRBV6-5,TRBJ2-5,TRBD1,TGTGCCAGTTCTGGGACAGGGGGAGAGACCCAGTACTTC,CASSGTGGETQYF
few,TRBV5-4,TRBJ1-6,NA,TGTGCCAGCAGCTCGGACATCATAGGCGAAAATTCACCCCTCCACTTT,CASSSDIIGENSPLHF
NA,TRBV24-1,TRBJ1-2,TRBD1,TGTGCCACCAGTGATTGGGGGACAGGAAAGGGAGATGGCTACACCTTC,CATSDWGTGKGDGYTF
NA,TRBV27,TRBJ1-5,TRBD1,TGTGCCAGCAGTCCCGGGACAGGGTCCAATCAGCCCCAGCATTTT,CASSPGTGSNQPQHF
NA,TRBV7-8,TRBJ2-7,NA,TGTGCCAGCAGCTTAGCGAGGGGGATCTCCTACGAGCAGTACTTC,CASSLARGISYEQYF
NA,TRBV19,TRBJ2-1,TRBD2,TGTGCCAGTAGTATCGGCGGGGGGCGAAATGAGCAGTTCTTC,CASSIGGGRNEQFF
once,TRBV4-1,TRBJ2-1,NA,TGCGCCAGCAGCACCGGGGGATTGAGCTCCTACAATGAGCAGTTCTTC,CASSTGGLSSYNEQFF
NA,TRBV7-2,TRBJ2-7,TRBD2,TGTGCCAGCAGCCCCCTAGCGGGGGGTTACGAGCAGTACTTC,CASSPLAGGYEQYF
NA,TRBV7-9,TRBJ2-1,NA,TGTGCCAGCAGCCCCCCGATTATAGGAGGTAACGGCCATGAGCAGTTCTTC,CASSPPIIGGNGHEQFF
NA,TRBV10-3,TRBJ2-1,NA,TGTGCCATCAGTGAGTCGCGCGGCTTATCCTACAATGAGCAGTTCTTC,CAISESRGLSYNEQFF
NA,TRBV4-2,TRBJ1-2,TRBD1,TGTGCCAGCAGCCAAGACTTATCCGGGACAGACAACTATGGCTACACCTTC,CASSQDLSGTDNYGYTF
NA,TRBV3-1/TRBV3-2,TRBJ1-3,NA,TGTGCCAGCAGCCCTACGGGCTCTGGAAACACCATATATTTT,CASSPTGSGNTIYF
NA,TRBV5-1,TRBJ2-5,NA,TGCGCCAGCAGCTTGGGACCAGGGGGGATCCAAGAGACCCAGTACTTC,CASSLGPGGIQETQYF
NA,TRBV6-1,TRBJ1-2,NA,TGTGCCAGCAGTGAATCTAGGGGAAGAGCTAACTATGGCTACACCTTC,CASSESRGRANYGYTF
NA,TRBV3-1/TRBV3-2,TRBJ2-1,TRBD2,TGTGCCAGCAGCCAAGATCGGGGGGGACAGCAGTTCTTC,CASSQDRGGQQFF
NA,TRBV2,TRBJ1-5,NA,TGTGCCAGCAGTGAAGTCGTATCTCATCAGCCCCAGCATTTT,CASSEVVSHQPQHF
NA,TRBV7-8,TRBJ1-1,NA,TGTGCCAGCAGCCCGACAAAGTTTGCAGCTTTCTTT,CASSPTKFAAFF
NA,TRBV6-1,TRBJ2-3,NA,TGTGCCAGCAGTGAGGAGAGAGTAGATACGCAGTATTTT,CASSEERVDTQYF
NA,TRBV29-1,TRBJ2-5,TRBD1,TGCAGCGTCCGACAGGGCAGAGAGACCCAGTACTTC,CSVRQGRETQYF
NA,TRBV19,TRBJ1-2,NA,TGTGCCAGTAGTGGCAGGGAATTCTATGGCTACACCTTC,CASSGREFYGYTF
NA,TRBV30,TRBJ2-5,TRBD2,TGTGCCTGGAGGCCTAGCGGTGCTCAAGAGATCCAGTACTTC,CAWRPSGAQEIQYF
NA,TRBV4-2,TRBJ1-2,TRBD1,TGTGCCAGCAGTCAAGCCGGGACAGGGGGTTCTAACTATGGCTACACCTTC,CASSQAGTGGSNYGYTF
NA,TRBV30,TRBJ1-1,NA,TGTGCCTGGAGTGTTTGGGGGGATACTGAAGCTTTCTTT,CAWSVWGDTEAFF
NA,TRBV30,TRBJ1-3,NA,TGTGCCTGGAGTGTACGGTTTGGAAACACCATATATTTT,CAWSVRFGNTIYF
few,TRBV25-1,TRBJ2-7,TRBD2,TGTGCCAGCAACGCGGGGGGTCCAGTCTACGAGCAGTACTTC,CASNAGGPVYEQYF
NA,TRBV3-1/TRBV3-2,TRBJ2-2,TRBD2,TGTGCCAGCAGCTCCACTAGCGGGGGGCCCGGGGAGCTGTTTTTT,CASSSTSGGPGELFF
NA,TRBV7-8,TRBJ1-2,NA,TGTGCCAGCAGCTCAACCCGCCGGGAACTTGCGTATGGCTACACCTTC,CASSSTRRELAYGYTF
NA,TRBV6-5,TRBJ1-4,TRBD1,TGTGCCAGCAGTACAGGGGAGCACGGAATTGAAAAACTGTTTTTT,CASSTGEHGIEKLFF
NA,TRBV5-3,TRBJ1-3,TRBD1,TGTGCCAGAAGCTTCGTCGGGACAGGGCCTGGAAACACCATATATTTT,CARSFVGTGPGNTIYF
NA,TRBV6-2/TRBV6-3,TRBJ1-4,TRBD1,TGTGCCAGCAGTGCCTCTTCCGGGACAGGGGTTGAAAAACTGTTTTTT,CASSASSGTGVEKLFF
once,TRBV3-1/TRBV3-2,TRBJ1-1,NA,TGTGCCAGCAGCCAAGGGGGCCGTTTCCCTTCGAACACTGAAGCTTTCTTT,CASSQGGRFPSNTEAFF
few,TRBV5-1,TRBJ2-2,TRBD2,TGCGCCAGCAGCAGCGGGGGGCGAGGCACCGGGGAGCTGTTTTTT,CASSSGGRGTGELFF
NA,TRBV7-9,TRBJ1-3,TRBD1,TGTGCCAGCAGCTTGGGGGACAGCTCTGGAAACACCATATATTTT,CASSLGDSSGNTIYF
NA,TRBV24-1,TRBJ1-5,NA,TGTGCCACCAGTGATTTGGGAGAGGACAATCAGCCCCAGCATTTT,CATSDLGEDNQPQHF
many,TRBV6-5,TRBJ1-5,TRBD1,TGTGCCAGCAGTTCGGAGCCCTCAGGGGGCGAACAGCCCCAGCATTTT,CASSSEPSGGEQPQHF
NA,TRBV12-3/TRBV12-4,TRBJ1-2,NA,TGTGCCAGCAGCAGGGACATCTATGGCTACACCTTC,CASSRDIYGYTF
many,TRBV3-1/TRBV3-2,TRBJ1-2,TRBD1,TGTGCCAGCAGCCCCACCCTGACAGGGAGCTATGGCTACACCTTC,CASSPTLTGSYGYTF
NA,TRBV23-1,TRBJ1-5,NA,TGCGCCTTACACAGCTATGGCAATCAGCCCCAGCATTTT,CALHSYGNQPQHF